These 7 T cell receptor beta chains were sequenced from one sample in a study of PD-L1 blockade in urothelial cancer. The repertoire was sequenced with immunoSEQ multiplex PCR; TCRdb's copy has only in-frame clones and lacks some. The repertoire holds tens of thousands of clones, with about nine tenths as singletons. Stated time point: peripheral blood 6 weeks after treatment start. The input for sequencing was PBMCs, taken around atezolizumab (anti-PD-L1) treatment. The source is a man in his 60s with urothelial cancer.

The rearrangement uses TRBV13 and TRBJ2-1, with TRBD1 matching over 10 bases. V trimming: 0 bases; J trimming: 10 bases; junction bases outside the gene matches: 9. Germline lookup yields CDR1 PRHDT and CDR2 FYEKMQ (reference sequence). This CDR3 is 16 amino acids long. CDR3 in DNA: TGTGCCAGCAGCTTAGGCCGTAGACAGGGGGCTGGAGAGCAGTTCTTC. Its protein product is CASSLGRRQGAGEQFF.

This clone has only one observation. The V gene is TRBV7-9, the J gene TRBJ1-1; weak D call: TRBD1 (6 bases). Germline V gene lookup returns CDR1 SEHNR and CDR2 FQNEAQ (reference sequence). The CDR3 runs to 14 residues. The V end lost 2 bases, the J end lost 4 bases, and 11 bases lay between the germline ends. The CDR3 spells CASSLNAGVTEAFF. The DNA for the CDR3 is TGTGCCAGCAGCTTAAATGCAGGGGTCACTGAAGCTTTCTTT. The variable domain in full, completed from reference TRBV7-9 and TRBJ1-1, reads DTGVSQNPRHKITKRGQNVTFRCDPISEHNRLYWYRQTLGQGPEFLTYFQNEAQLEKSRLLSDRFSAERPKGSFSTLEIQRTEQGDSAMYLCASSLNAGVTEAFFGQGTRLTVV.

The rearrangement joins TRBV5-4 to TRBJ2-5; no clear D. From germline, CDR1 is SGHNT and CDR2 YYREEE (reference sequence). The V end lost 2 bases, the J end lost 1 base, and 6 bases lay between the germline ends. This CDR3 is built from 13 residues. The CDR3 bases are TGTGCCAGCAGCTTTTACTTCCAAGAGACCCAGTACTTC. It specifies CASSFYFQETQYF. The whole variable domain, remainder taken from reference TRBV5-4 and TRBJ2-5, is ETGVTQSPTHLIKTRGQQVTLRCSSQSGHNTVSWYQQALGQGPQFIFQYYREEENGRGNFPPRFSGLQFPNYSSELNVNALELDDSALYLCASSFYFQETQYFGPGTRLLVL.

This chain connects TRBV10-3 to TRBJ2-7; D is possibly TRBD1 (6 bases). Germline values: CDR1 ENHRY, CDR2 SYGVKD. CDR3 size: 13 residues. Between the trimmed V and J ends, which lost 6 bases and 2 bases, there was a span of 11 bases. The CDR3 DNA follows: TGTGCCATCAGAAACCGACAGGCCTACGAGCAGTACTTC. Translated: CAIRNRQAYEQYF.

The CDR3 is CASSPPGQETQYF. DNA of the CDR3: TGTGCCAGTAGTCCCCCTGGACAGGAGACCCAGTACTTC. V gene TRBV19 combines with J gene TRBJ2-5, with a weak D call TRBD1 (6 bases). Germline assignment: CDR1 LNHDA and CDR2 SQIVND (reference sequence). The CDR3 loop spans 13 amino acids. Trimming removed 5 bases from V and 5 bases from J, with 12 bases in between.

CDR3 amino acids: CASSQDGGASGNTIYF. The CDR3 DNA is TGCGCCAGCAGCCAAGATGGCGGGGCCTCGGGAAACACCATATATTTT. The J gene is TRBJ1-3, the V gene TRBV4-3, with D perhaps TRBD1 (5 bases). The CDR3 runs 16 residues. The germline CDR1 and CDR2 sequences are LGHNA and YSLEER. The germline V and J ends were trimmed by 0 bases and 4 bases, with 13 bases remaining between them.

The chain employs TRBV6-1 and TRBJ2-2, with D possibly TRBD2 on 6 matching bases. The CDR3 is made up of 14 amino acids. V was cut by 11 bases and J by 1 base, with 14 bases left in between. Per germline, CDR1 MNHNS and CDR2 SASEGT. CDR3 amino acids: CAGRRDWNTGELFF. CDR3 coding DNA: TGTGCCGGACGTCGGGACTGGAACACCGGGGAGCTGTTTTTT.